The 12 T cell receptor beta chains in this list originate from one sample, sequenced in a study of CD8 T cells in ankylosing spondylitis. TCRdb analysed the 5' RACE reads with MiXCR anew, one entry per CDR3 protein. There are about 31,000 distinct CDR3 sequences in the sample; 6.5% to 9% occur only once, and roughly a tenth lies in the top ten. The specimen was blood, either unsorted or a sorted T cell fraction (not recorded which). The receptors were gathered from a male donor with ankylosing spondylitis or in good health (not recorded which).

This clonotype was found many times. The chain carries TRBV20-1 and TRBJ2-1, with 7 bases lining up with TRBD2. This CDR3 has 16 amino acids. V was pared by 3 bases and J by 6 bases, with 14 bases of the junction left unmatched. Germline V gene sequence: CDR1 DFQATT, CDR2 SNEGSKA (reference sequence). Here the CDR3 reads CSASPLGGEGLNEQFF. The CDR3 DNA is TGCAGTGCTAGCCCCCTCGGAGGGGAGGGCCTCAATGAGCAGTTCTTC.

This clonotype has at least ten counts. The genes are TRBV12-3 or TRBV12-4 and TRBJ2-1, with 14 bases fitting TRBD2. The CDR3 covers 15 residues. The V and J ends lost 6 bases and 6 bases, in that order; junction bases with no gene match: 4. The CDR3 nucleotides are TGTGCCAGCAGCCTCGGACTAGCGGGAGGCAATGAGCAGTTCTTC. Translating gives CASSLGLAGGNEQFF.

The table lists this clonotype with many counts. One end of the junction is discordant with germline, which a read error may explain. The chain has TRBV6-5 and TRBJ2-2, with 7 bases matching TRBD1. The germline CDR1 and CDR2 sequences are MNHEY and SVGAGI. The CDR3 sequence is 15 residues long. In nucleotides, the CDR3 is TGTGCCAGCAGTAACTCGGGACAGATCACCGGGGAGCTGTTTTTT. It translates to CASSNSGQITGELFF.

At least ten counts were recorded for this clonotype. The V and J genes are TRBV3-1 and TRBJ1-4; no reliable D call. Germline V gene data show CDR1 as LGHDT and CDR2 as YNNKEL (reference sequence). The germline V and J ends were trimmed by 3 bases and 0 bases, with 14 bases remaining between them. The length of the CDR3 is 17 residues. The CDR3 sequence is CASSQIGSASTNEKLFF. In DNA, the CDR3 is TGTGCCAGCAGCCAGATCGGCAGTGCTTCAACTAATGAAAAACTGTTTTTT.

This clonotype occurred many times. The V and J genes are TRBV7-3 and TRBJ2-1; 9 nucleotides align to TRBD2. This CDR3 is built from 15 residues. The germline V gene has CDR1 SGHTA and CDR2 FQGTGA. V trimming: 3 bases; J trimming: 8 bases; junction bases outside the gene matches: 8. The CDR3 DNA sequence: TGTGCCAGCAGCTTGTTAGCGGGAGATATCTATGAGCAGTTCTTC. Amino acids: CASSLLAGDIYEQFF.

Many counts were recorded for this clonotype. DNA for the CDR3: TGCAGTGCTAGTTTGGGACTAGCCTACAATGAGCAGTTCTTC. It specifies CSASLGLAYNEQFF. The V gene is TRBV20-1, the J gene TRBJ2-1; 8 positions agree with TRBD2. The CDR3 has 14 residues. With 3 bases clipped from V and 2 bases from J, the junction kept 3 bases outside the gene matches. In germline, CDR1 is DFQATT, CDR2 SNEGSKA (reference sequence).

This clonotype was recorded at least ten times. The V call is TRBV7-7, the J call TRBJ2-7; a weak D match, TRBD1 (6 bases). Germline assignment: CDR1 SSHAT and CDR2 FNYEAQ (reference sequence). V was pared by 1 base and J by 0 bases, with 10 bases between. The CDR3 sequence is 15 residues long. CDR3 region: CASSLDSGHSYEQYF. CDR3 coding DNA: TGTGCCAGCAGCTTAGACTCGGGACACTCCTACGAGCAGTACTTC.

This clonotype was seen repeatedly, ten times or more. This chain links TRBV12-3 or TRBV12-4 with TRBJ1-1; 9 positions match TRBD1. V shed 6 bases, J shed 4 bases, and the junction held 0 bases outside the gene matches. The CDR3 covers 12 residues. The CDR3 here is CASRQGATEAFF. Here the CDR3 DNA reads TGTGCCAGCAGACAGGGGGCCACTGAAGCTTTCTTT.

The table lists this clonotype with many counts. This may arise from a read error, as a much more abundant clone is one base away. The chain has TRBV7-9 and TRBJ2-7; 9 positions match TRBD2. This CDR3 has 15 residues. In germline, CDR1 is SEHNR, CDR2 FQNEAQ (reference sequence). As DNA, the CDR3 is TGTTCCAGCAGCTTAGTTACTAGCGGGTACTACGAGCAGTACTTC. Translating it yields CSSSLVTSGYYEQYF.

In this sample, this clonotype turned up many times. The V call is TRBV29-1, the J call TRBJ2-4, with TRBD1 as a possible D gene (5 bases). CDR1 SQVTM and CDR2 ANQGSEA come from the germline V gene. V lost 6 bases and J lost 8, with 17 bases in between. The CDR3 loop spans 13 amino acids. CDR3 protein: CSVGQAPGDIQYF. CDR3 bases: TGCAGCGTGGGGCAGGCCCCGGGTGACATTCAGTACTTC.

This clonotype has at least ten counts. The genes are TRBV12-3 or TRBV12-4 and TRBJ1-2; the D is unclear. The V end lost 3 bases, the J end lost 0 bases, and 8 bases lay between the germline ends. The length of the CDR3 is 14 residues. CDR3 in DNA: TGTGCCAGCAGTTTGGACCCAGCTAACTATGGCTACACCTTC. Translated, it gives CASSLDPANYGYTF.

Worth noting for this clonotype: A much bigger clone sits one base away, suggesting this may be a read error. V and J are TRBV5-1 and TRBJ2-3; the D gene is possibly TRBD2 (5 bases). Germline V lookup: CDR1 SGHRS, CDR2 YFSETQ. CDR3 length: 14 residues. Trimming removed 0 bases at V and 5 bases at J, with 10 bases between. The CDR3 spells CASSLEVGEDTQYF. CDR3 coding DNA: TGCGCCAGCAGCTTGGAGGTCGGGGAAGATACGCAGTATTTT.